These 8 T cell receptor beta chains were sequenced from one sample in a study of T cell responses to AZD1222 COVID-19 vaccine. TCRdb's copy holds only in-frame clones and misses some; the assay was immunoSEQ multiplex PCR. The sample yields over 150,000 clones, around 88% seen once. The input for sequencing was peripheral blood, taken 28 days after the second AZD1222 dose. Receptors originate from an adult who received the AZD1222 COVID-19 vaccine.

The chain links TRBV29-1 to TRBJ1-3; tentative D call: TRBD1 (5 bases). The V end lost 4 bases, the J end lost 4 bases, and 11 bases lay between the germline ends. In germline, CDR1 is SQVTM, CDR2 ANQGSEA. This CDR3 is built from 13 residues. The CDR3 sequence is CSVVTGVGNTIYF. CDR3 DNA: TGCAGCGTTGTCACAGGCGTAGGAAACACCATATATTTT.

The chain links TRBV5-6 to TRBJ2-6; no clear D. From germline, CDR1 is SGHDT and CDR2 YYEEEE. This CDR3 spans 15 amino acids. V lost 4 bases and J 0 bases, leaving 8 bases between the germline ends. CDR3 sequence (DNA): TGTGCCAGCAGCATTGGGGACTCTGGGGCCAACGTCCTGACTTTC. Translation: CASSIGDSGANVLTF.

J is TRBJ1-5 and V is TRBV6-5; TRBD1 aligns across 10 bases. This CDR3 has 14 amino acids. Looked up from germline, CDR1 is MNHEY and CDR2 is SVGAGI. V lost 4 bases to trimming and J lost 5 bases; unmatched junction nucleotides: 2. CDR3 residues: CASSSGQGDQPQHF. Written as DNA, the CDR3 is TGTGCCAGCAGTTCCGGACAGGGGGATCAGCCCCAGCATTTT.

This chain joins TRBV6-5 and TRBJ2-7, with TRBD1 matching 8 bases. This CDR3 region has 14 residues. After removal of 5 bases from V and 6 bases from J, the junction contained 9 bases not matched to a gene. Germline loops: CDR1 MNHEY, CDR2 SVGAGI. The CDR3: CASSRGQVGSEQYF. CDR3 coding DNA: TGTGCCAGCAGTCGGGGACAGGTAGGGTCCGAGCAGTACTTC.

The chain carries TRBV18 and TRBJ2-1; TRBD1 agrees at 10 bases. The germline V gene has CDR1 KGHSH and CDR2 LQKENI. V was pared by 11 bases and J by 3 bases, with 7 bases of the junction left unmatched. CDR3 length: 14 residues. The CDR3 bases are TGTGCCTCGACAGGGGGCATGGACTACAATGAGCAGTTCTTC. Translating gives CASTGGMDYNEQFF.

The chain carries TRBV3-1 (or the pseudogene TRBV3-2) and TRBJ2-5; TRBD2 matches 7 bases. This CDR3 is built from 15 residues. Germline CDR1 LGHDT, CDR2 YNNKEL (reference sequence). J gave up 5 bases and V 1 base, and 7 bases lay outside the gene matches. The CDR3 DNA reads as TGTGCCAGCAGCCAAGGTCGCGGGGGTGGTGAGACCCAGTACTTC. Amino acids: CASSQGRGGGETQYF.

The chain links TRBV6-5 to TRBJ2-7; TRBD1 aligns across 7 bases. The CDR3 has 14 amino acids. J was trimmed by 0 bases and V by 6 bases; bases with no gene match: 5. Germline CDR1 and CDR2: MNHEY and SVGAGI. In DNA form, the CDR3 reads TGTGCCAGCAGGAAGGACAGGAGCTCCTACGAGCAGTACTTC. Encoded protein: CASRKDRSSYEQYF.

The chain joins TRBV21-1 to TRBJ2-7; the D call of TRBD1 is as the table states it, not checked on the DNA. TRBV21-1 is an annotated pseudogene. The CDR3 totals 14 residues. This CDR3 is CASTRDRGVYEQYF. The DNA of the CDR3 is TGTGCCAGCACTCGGGACAGGGGGGTCTACGAGCAGTACTTC.